One T cell receptor (beta chain) is described in this entry. What antigen it recognizes has not been identified. Base-call qualities are not available, and no considerably larger clone is one nucleotide away. These data belong to a study of robustness of blood B and T cell sequencing (dated by TCRdb to the late 2010s). General notes on the study: The study was designed to determine how much peripheral blood is required to reliably characterize an individual's TCRbeta and IgG repertoires. In each of the nine to ten independently drawn blood samples, TCRbeta and IgG repertoires were quantified. Two replicate TCRbeta cDNA libraries were prepared from one shared RNA pool from a single 10 ml draw, serving as technical replicates.

mRNA, which captures expressed receptors, was used instead of genomic DNA for quantification of TCRbeta repertoires. Buffy coat leukocytes were collected into Trizol, and RNA was extracted with the Direct-zol RNA MiniPrep Plus kit without cell sorting. EDTA blood tubes were spun right away at 4 degrees C to separate plasma, buffy coat and red blood cells. The library was built by means of PCR. The run used an Illumina MiSeq. cDNA was made using SMARTScribe reverse transcriptase and a 5' template-switch oligo that added a universal priming site. A 12-nucleotide random unique molecular identifier (UMI) was carried by the template-switch oligo, and each cDNA molecule was tagged with this UMI. During reverse transcription, chain-specific reverse primers targeted TCRbeta transcripts. Leftover template-switch adapters were removed by uracil DNA glycosylase treatment, and cDNA was purified using a Qiagen MinElute kit. For the first PCR, around 23 cycles were run with KAPA HiFi HotStart ReadyMix and step-out primers, split across four 50 ul reactions. Products of the first-round PCR were gel-purified before additional amplification. Illumina Nextera adapters were attached in a second PCR of roughly 8 cycles, and the libraries were then purified and pooled. A 50-nucleotide 5' read captured the UMI barcode for each TCRbeta molecule. In the paper's pipeline: The MIGEC toolkit was used to group reads by UMI into consensus reads. Forward and reverse consensus reads were merged with PEAR to produce final reads. Identical UMI-sequence pairs shared across libraries were treated as cross-sample contamination and removed by a custom decontamination script. V(D)J assignment and CDR3 extraction were performed with MIGMAP, a wrapper around IgBLAST. A TCR clonotype was defined as sharing the same V gene, J gene and CDR3 amino acid sequence, and CDR1 and CDR2 were not sequenced. TCRdb trimmed public reads at Q25 via fastp, called clones via MiXCR and kept in-frame beta chains. Every entry covers one CDR3 protein and lists the most common genes and DNA from its rows. The V and J calls were determined by TCRdb, not by the authors. The sample table records 4,000 or so distinct CDR3 sequences; approximately 49% of these occur just once. Roughly a quarter of the sample is in the top ten clones.

At the junction V is shortened by 3 bases and J by 5 bases, with 10 bases in between. According to the germline V gene (reference sequence), CDR1 reads DFQATT and CDR2 reads SNEGSKA. The CDR3 covers 12 residues, taking in both the cysteine and the phenylalanine. The kept DNA is CDR3 alone, 36 bases in frame from the first base. The full study reports these points: A full plateau was not reached by TCRbeta rarefaction curves, suggesting under-sequencing or many low-abundance clonotypes. Evidence of cross-contamination, likely from batch processing, showed up in one pair of TCRbeta libraries, so the UMI-sequence pairs shared by that pair of libraries were removed. Combining 3 or 4 tubes (roughly 28-45 ml blood) brought coverage of the top 10,000 TCRbeta clonotypes close to saturation. When technical replicate libraries were compared, about 96% of the top 10,000 TCRbeta clonotypes in one library also turned up in the other. Immediate fractionation was required for EDTA tubes, so the use of EDTA tubes in multi-site collections was limited. The 1,000 most abundant TCRbeta clonotypes from the pooled draws were detected in every single 10 ml sample. Overlap of rare TCRbeta clonotypes did not improve with pooling tubes, implying much larger blood volumes would be needed to capture them.

Sequencing was carried out using peripheral blood. This clonotype originated in a human donor in good health. In this chain, TRBV20-1 is recombined with TRBJ2-5; the D gene remains uncertain. Here is the DNA: TGCAGTGCTAGGCCTCGGACGGAGACCCAGTACTTC. Translated, this gives CSARPRTETQYF.